A selection of T cell receptor beta chains follows, all from one sample in a study of molecular identifiers for immune sequencing clone quantification. TCRdb independently ran MiXCR on the PCR reads; one entry per CDR3 protein. The sample lists around 89,000 distinct CDR3 sequences; around 20% were seen once. The sequencing input was naive CD8+ T cells from blood, with Jurkat cell RNA spiked in. These receptors were obtained from a human donor in good health. Some libraries in this study had Jurkat cell RNA spiked in. Each CDR3 is given with its conserved first and last residue. The D gene is left open where the match is weak. The size entry is marked missing in some rows and otherwise reads once, few, many or a size class.

j_gene: TRBJ1-5
v_gene: TRBV20-1
d_gene: -
abundance: few
CDR3aa: CSARDGGNSNQPQHF
CDR3nt: TGCAGTGCTAGAGATGGGGGGAATAGCAATCAGCCCCAGCATTTT

j_gene: TRBJ2-7
v_gene: TRBV5-4
d_gene: TRBD1
abundance: many
CDR3aa: CASSLGTGQVYEQYF
CDR3nt: TGTGCCAGCAGCTTAGGGACAGGGCAAGTCTACGAGCAGTACTTC

j_gene: TRBJ2-5
v_gene: TRBV6-5
d_gene: -
abundance: many
CDR3aa: CASSYSGPLVLETQYF
CDR3nt: TGTGCCAGCAGTTACTCGGGGCCACTAGTCCTGGAGACCCAGTACTTC

j_gene: TRBJ1-5
v_gene: TRBV30
d_gene: -
abundance: many
CDR3aa: CAWSQGNQPQHF
CDR3nt: TGTGCCTGGAGTCAGGGCAATCAGCCCCAGCATTTT

j_gene: TRBJ2-1
v_gene: TRBV11-2
d_gene: TRBD2
abundance: many
CDR3aa: CASSSLIGTSGSHGRYEQFF
CDR3nt: TGTGCCAGCAGCTCACTGATCGGGACTAGCGGGAGCCACGGGAGGTATGAGCAGTTCTTC

j_gene: TRBJ2-3
v_gene: TRBV7-2
d_gene: TRBD1
abundance: few
CDR3aa: CASSTPRQGKERTDTQYF
CDR3nt: TGTGCCAGCAGCACCCCGCGACAGGGGAAGGAGAGGACAGATACGCAGTATTTT

j_gene: TRBJ2-1
v_gene: TRBV7-6
d_gene: -
abundance: -
CDR3aa: CASSLAPSGLADNEQFF
CDR3nt: TGTGCCAGCAGCTTAGCCCCGTCGGGTTTGGCCGACAATGAGCAGTTCTTC

j_gene: TRBJ2-7
v_gene: TRBV7-2
d_gene: -
abundance: many
CDR3aa: CASSLAGDSYEQYF
CDR3nt: TGTGCCAGCAGCTTAGCGGGTGACTCCTACGAGCAGTACTTC

j_gene: TRBJ2-5
v_gene: TRBV9
d_gene: -
abundance: many
CDR3aa: CASSGAGTGLQETQYF
CDR3nt: TGTGCCAGCAGCGGAGCGGGTACGGGCCTCCAAGAGACCCAGTACTTC

j_gene: TRBJ2-3
v_gene: TRBV19
d_gene: -
abundance: many
CDR3aa: CASSPRWGTDTQYF
CDR3nt: TGTGCCAGTAGTCCCCGTTGGGGTACAGATACGCAGTATTTT

j_gene: TRBJ2-3
v_gene: TRBV4-1
d_gene: TRBD2
abundance: -
CDR3aa: CASSQISSGGSDTQYF
CDR3nt: TGCGCCAGCAGCCAAATTTCTAGCGGGGGTTCGGATACGCAGTATTTT